The present T cell receptor (beta chain) was sequenced within a study of cytomegalovirus exposure and HLA in healthy donors (dated by TCRdb to the late 2010s). A note on the overall study: According to an earlier analysis of 550 to 750 of the donors, about 179 million T cells yielded some 120 million unique TCR beta sequences and 250 to 350 Gb of sequence data. An early release that covered approximately 600 HLA-typed donors contained 300 to 350 gigabases of sequencing data and 65 million to 100 million unique TCR sequences. Of the 350 to 450 genotyped donors, 65% to 90% fell in the genetic ancestry cluster associated with self-reported Caucasian donors. The aim of the study was to test whether cataloging public T cell receptors could identify signatures of past pathogen exposure. The study profiled the T cell repertoires of about 640 subjects by immunosequencing and related them to cytomegalovirus serostatus. Besides the first cohort of 666 subjects, a separate validation cohort made up of around 120 different subjects was used. The study combined high-throughput TCR immunosequencing, statistical association of individual TCRs with disease status, and machine learning to predict cytomegalovirus infection status. A later analysis re-analyzed previously published TCR beta repertoires from 660 or so donors and added high-resolution HLA genotyping to study TCR occurrence patterns. The later analysis used no new phenotypic data to find candidate immune exposures, relying instead on TCR beta sequences and their occurrence across donors. An earlier analysis of more than 450 of the donors used high-throughput TCR beta sequencing to judge whether each TCR beta V gene segment behaved as functional or pseudogenic. Alongside the repertoire data, information on donor age, sex, ethnicity and CMV serostatus was compiled. A later genetic analysis took genome-wide SNP genotypes for about 60% of the roughly 670 donors and used that subset as a discovery cohort. All discovery cohort repertoires had been generated on a single sequencing platform. Both class I and class II loci were covered by HLA typing, at four-digit resolution. Typing coverage differed by locus: A, B, C, DRB1 and DQB1 were typed in about 620-630 donors, DQA1 in about 500, DPA1 in 600 to 610, and DPB1 in 472. Four or five DR-DQ haplotypes were handled as single units for association and clustering because linkage in the cohort was strong. Across approximately 420 genotyped donors of the cohort, an average of about 240,000 unique TCR beta nucleotide sequences per donor were sequenced, and 15% to 20% of those sequences were non-productive. Broad study findings and their caveats: According to a later analysis, parvovirus B19, influenza, CMV and Epstein-Barr virus appeared linked to several top co-occurrence clusters. Compared with equally common non-associated chains, HLA-associated TCR beta chains in a later analysis were more clonally expanded and had lower generation probabilities. Because HLA typing was missing for some donors at each locus, association tests included only the typed subset. Correlated functional status among segregating V segments might be attributable to linkage disequilibrium, but an unknown experimental factor could not be ruled out. When HLA alleles, especially DR and DQ, strongly co-occurred, attributing TCR associations to individual alleles was difficult. A later analysis found that most CMV-associated TCR beta chains appeared HLA-restricted, with HLA associations seemingly driven largely by CMV exposure. In a later analysis, TCR association rates were found to vary across HLA loci, with the most associated TCRs seen for DRB1 alleles and the fewest for HLA-C alleles. A later genetic analysis associated a missense DCLRE1C variant with V-gene and J-gene trimming of TCR beta chains, and an independent cohort replicated the association. Roughly 15 rarely observed V segments, including chromosome 9 orphons, were excluded from the earlier analysis of approximately 500 of the donors because counts were too low. While some public TCRs were present in many individuals, most TCR sequences turned up only very rarely across donors. For the cohort, immune exposure information was limited to CMV serostatus. It was suggested by the authors that the approach could potentially be generalized to other disease states and immunological phenotypes. The classifier was reported to diagnose cytomegalovirus status with high specificity and sensitivity in both the original cohort and the validation cohort. Some IMGT-functional V segments, including TRBV6-2 and TRBV6-3, could not be distinguished by the 87-base-pair reads and were therefore excluded. The study listed 164 TCR beta chains as associated with cytomegalovirus. Broadly in line with IMGT annotations, most TCR beta V segments showed up in productive rearrangements about 90% or about 30% of the time in an earlier analysis of approximately 600 of the donors. Specific HLA alleles were associated with around 18,000 TCR beta sequences at a false discovery rate of 0.05 in a later analysis. According to a later genetic analysis, donors in an Asian-associated ancestry cluster had fewer N-insertions in productive TCRs than the approximately 700-donor mean. This cohort had only TCR beta chains sequenced, and the lack of alpha or paired-chain data limited which features could be detected. Presence/absence analyses assumed roughly uniform sequencing depth across donors, an assumption that may not hold. In vitro tests confirmed that a few of the cytomegalovirus-associated TCR beta chains recognize cytomegalovirus antigens. A further reported finding was that TCR beta sequences accurately predicted the HLA-A and HLA-B alleles for most subjects in the first cohort. A cluster of highly shared sequence variants was judged likely to be a technical artifact of the sequencing pipeline.

The library relied on the immunoSEQ multiplex PCR assay. For the multiplex PCR, a mixture combining 60 forward primers for TCR Vbeta segments and 13 reverse primers for TCR Jbeta segments was used. The CDR3 region of rearranged TCR beta genes was amplified from genomic DNA with a multiplex PCR assay. The Illumina HiSeq System was used to sequence the amplified TCR beta libraries as 87-base-pair reads. The authors' analysis ran thus. Across the roughly 700 repertoires, a later analysis counted 78 million or so unique TCR beta chains, roughly 11 million of which were shared by at least two donors. Raw reads were error-corrected and collapsed into unique sequences by a nearest-neighbor algorithm in which closely related sequences were merged to remove PCR and sequencing errors. CDR3 sequences were aligned to IMGT reference sequences to assign V, D and J gene segments. For a sequence to be retained, a match of at least six nucleotides to both a V gene segment and a J gene segment was required. A rearrangement counted as productive if the CDR3 had no stop codons and remained in frame with V and J, and every other rearrangement counted as non-productive. Following IMGT convention, CDR3 was defined as the stretch from the second conserved V-encoded cysteine to the conserved J-encoded phenylalanine. Sequences without an unambiguous match to a single V gene segment were excluded from the earlier analysis of almost 600 of the donors. In an earlier analysis of 450 to 700 of the donors, V segments were called functional above 56.7% productive rearrangements and were called segregating when the between-donor standard deviation exceeded 5%. A statistical classification framework was built for diagnosing cytomegalovirus status from the catalog of TCR beta chain sequences. In a later analysis, V and J genes were assigned by comparing TCR nucleotide sequences against IMGT/GENE-DB human TR gene sequences. A later analysis assigned CDR3 sequences and most-parsimonious VDJ recombination scenarios with the TCRdist pipeline. In a later analysis, each TCR beta chain was defined by its CDR3 amino acid sequence together with its V-gene family, and reads lacking a unique V-gene family were excluded. To address suspected cross-contamination and a sequencing artifact, a later analysis removed approximately 590 highly shared, low-generation-probability nucleotide sequences. In a later analysis, a clonal expansion index for each public chain was calculated from normalized within-repertoire ranks of inferred template counts. A later analysis computed generation probabilities with a VDJ recombination model fitted to out-of-frame rearrangements, and checked the results against IGoR. A later analysis scored TCR-TCR, TCR-HLA and TCR-CMV co-occurrence with hypergeometric tests, applying a repertoire-size bias correction to TCR pairs. In a later analysis, false discovery rates were estimated by permuting HLA or CMV assignments 20 times. In a later analysis, co-occurring TCRs were grouped using DBSCAN, with TCRdist sequence similarity added in when clustering inside HLA-allele-positive subsets. Repertoires with fewer than 30,000 or more than 120,000 public chains were left out of co-occurrence clustering, as were several repertoires with anomalous nucleotide sharing. In its TCRdb copy, this immuneACCESS table keeps in-frame sequences only and misses some clones. Where compared with another copy, unresolved V genes explain less than half of these, and the others have no known cause. V and J calls and clone size follow that table, whereas D and trimming were derived from the DNA. The sample profile shows 150,000 to 200,000 clones; around 78% of them were found once. The top ten hold 13% to 15% of the sample.

The germline V gene (reference sequence) sets CDR1 to SEHNR and CDR2 to FQNEAQ. The CDR3 covers 14 residues, taking in both the cysteine and the phenylalanine. The kept DNA is CDR3 alone, 42 bases in frame from the first base. V and J lose 1 base and 6 bases, and a span of 12 bases separates them. The cohort was made up of 500 to 800 healthy bone marrow donors. At the time of sampling, all cohort members were nominally healthy, though unrecorded immune exposures were likely present. The donor was CMV seropositive and belonged to the group of 250 to 300 seropositive cohort members. Each donor provided a peripheral blood sample, and peripheral blood mononuclear cells were used for TCR beta sequencing. The Qiagen DNeasy Blood Extraction Kit was used to extract genomic DNA from the blood cell samples. For this clone: The clone's antigen remains unknown. Per-base qualities were not stored, and no clone one base away is much larger.

This receptor was obtained from a woman in her twenties or thirties in good health and CMV-seropositive. The sample taken for sequencing was PBMCs. The chain uses TRBV7-9 and TRBJ1-1, with the identity of the D gene unclear. The DNA reads as follows: TGTGCCAGCAGCTTAGAAGGCAGGTGGGCTGAAGCTTTCTTT. Translated, this is CASSLEGRWAEAFF.